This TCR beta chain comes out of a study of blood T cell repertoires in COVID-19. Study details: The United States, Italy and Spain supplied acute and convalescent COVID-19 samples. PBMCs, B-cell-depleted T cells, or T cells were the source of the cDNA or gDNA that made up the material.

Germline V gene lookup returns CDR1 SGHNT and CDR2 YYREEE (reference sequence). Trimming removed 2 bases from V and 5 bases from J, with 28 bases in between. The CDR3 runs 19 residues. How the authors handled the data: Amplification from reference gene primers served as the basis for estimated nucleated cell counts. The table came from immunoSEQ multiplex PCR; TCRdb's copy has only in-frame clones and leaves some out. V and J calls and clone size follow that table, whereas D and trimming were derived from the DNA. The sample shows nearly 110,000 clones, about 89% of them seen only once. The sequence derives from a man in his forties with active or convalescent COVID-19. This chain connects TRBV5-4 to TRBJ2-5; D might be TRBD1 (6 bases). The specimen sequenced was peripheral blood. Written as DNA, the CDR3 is TGTGCCAGCAGCTTAAGTGGGGGTATAACAGGGTGGGGTGGCGAGACCCAGTACTTC. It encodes CASSLSGGITGWGGETQYF.